One sample yielded the 28 T cell receptor beta chains listed below, sequenced in a study of blood T cell repertoires in COVID-19. Repertoires were generated with immunoSEQ multiplex PCR, while TCRdb's copy carries only in-frame clones and drops some. This sample yields around 250,000 clones, of which roughly 89% are seen a single time; about 1.5% belongs to the top ten. Sequences were obtained from peripheral blood. The receptors come from a middle-aged woman who had recovered from COVID-19.

The chain couples TRBV24-1 to TRBJ2-5; 8 nucleotides align to TRBD1. The CDR3 loop spans 15 amino acids. With 3 bases clipped from V and 4 bases from J, the junction kept 6 bases outside the gene matches. Germline values: CDR1 KGHDR, CDR2 SFDVKD. The CDR3 region has the DNA TGTGCCACCAGTGATCCCGGACAGGGAGGAGAGACCCAGTACTTC. Translation: CATSDPGQGGETQYF.

The chain carries TRBV5-1 and TRBJ1-1, with 8 bases fitting TRBD1. The germline gives CDR1 SGHRS, CDR2 YFSETQ. This CDR3 has 14 amino acids. After removal of 2 bases from V and 5 bases from J, the junction contained 5 bases not matched to a gene. CDR3 amino acids: CASSLQGVRTEAFF. The CDR3 nucleotides are TGCGCCAGCAGCTTACAGGGGGTGAGAACTGAAGCTTTCTTT.

J is TRBJ2-7 and V is TRBV4-2, with 12 bases matching TRBD1. The CDR3 consists of 14 residues. Germline assignment: CDR1 LGHNA and CDR2 YNFKEQ. The ends lost 4 bases at V and 9 bases at J; junction bases unmatched: 7. The CDR3 DNA reads as TGTGCCAGCAGCCTGGGACAGGGGGCGCCGGGGCAGTACTTC. Its protein is CASSLGQGAPGQYF.

This chain joins TRBV19 and TRBJ1-6; D remains ambiguous. The CDR3 covers 17 residues. CDR1 is LNHDA and CDR2 is SQIVND in the germline V gene (reference sequence). The V and J ends lost 2 bases and 1 base respectively, with 12 bases between them. The CDR3 region is CASSIPGYGSYNSPLHF. As DNA, the CDR3 is TGTGCCAGTAGTATACCCGGGTACGGATCCTATAATTCACCCCTCCACTTT. The full variable domain, in which reference TRBV19 and TRBJ1-6 provide the parts outside the CDR3, is DGGITQSPKYLFRKEGQNVTLSCEQNLNHDAMYWYRQDPGQGLRLIYYSQIVNDFQKGDIAEGYSVSREKKESFPLTVTSAQKNPTAFYLCASSIPGYGSYNSPLHFGNGTRLTVT.

Comment on this clone: Within the sample, other DNA sequences also encode this same CDR3. The genes are TRBV5-1 and TRBJ2-7; 7 nucleotides agree with TRBD1. The germline V gene has CDR1 SGHRS and CDR2 YFSETQ. The V gene end was trimmed by 4 bases and the J gene end by 3 bases; junction bases not matched to a gene: 4. This CDR3 is 13 amino acids long. The CDR3 DNA reads as TGCGCCAGCAGCGTCACAGGGGACTACGAGCAGTACTTC. It translates to CASSVTGDYEQYF.

The rearrangement uses TRBV19 and TRBJ1-2; D call uncertain. Germline values: CDR1 LNHDA, CDR2 SQIVND (reference sequence). The germline V and J ends were trimmed by 4 bases and 4 bases, with 7 bases remaining between them. This CDR3 has 12 residues. The DNA of the CDR3 is TGTGCCAGTAGTAACACCCCCTATGGCTACACCTTC. It specifies CASSNTPYGYTF.

The CDR3 DNA reads as TGTGCCAGCAGTCCCAGGACAAGAGAGACCCAGTACTTC. Translated: CASSPRTRETQYF. The J gene is TRBJ2-5, the V gene TRBV28, with D maybe TRBD1 (5 bases). V lost 5 bases and J 4 bases, leaving 11 bases between the germline ends. Germline V gene sequence: CDR1 MDHEN, CDR2 SYDVKM. The CDR3 sequence is 13 residues long.

This clone was detected a few times. The chain couples TRBV3-1 (or the pseudogene TRBV3-2) to TRBJ1-1, with 8 bases identical to TRBD1. CDR3 length: 12 residues. Germline CDR1 is LGHDT and CDR2 is YNNKEL (reference sequence). J gave up 8 bases and V 1 base, and 0 bases lay outside the gene matches. The CDR3 DNA reads as TGTGCCAGCAGCCAAGGACAGGGGGAAGCTTTCTTT. Its translation is CASSQGQGEAFF.

The chain carries TRBV7-9 and TRBJ1-5, with 11 bases fitting TRBD1. The CDR3 totals 15 residues. CDR1 and CDR2 from the germline V gene are SEHNR and FQNEAQ (reference sequence). After removal of 5 bases from V and 4 bases from J, the junction contained 4 bases not matched to a gene. CDR3 in DNA: TGTGCCAGCAGCCTTGGACAGGGGGCGAATCAGCCCCAGCATTTT. It yields the protein CASSLGQGANQPQHF.

The J gene is TRBJ2-7, the V gene TRBV19; maybe TRBD1 (6 bases). Germline lookup yields CDR1 LNHDA and CDR2 SQIVND (reference sequence). The CDR3 totals 16 residues. V was trimmed by 5 bases and J by 4 bases, leaving 21 bases between them. The CDR3 reads CASSLEQGSVVYEQYF. The CDR3 DNA sequence: TGTGCCAGTAGTCTCGAACAGGGTTCGGTCGTGTACGAGCAGTACTTC.

This clone was seen a single time. This sequence joins TRBV9 and TRBJ1-4; D is uncertain. V lost 4 bases, J lost 0 bases, and 7 bases lay in between. There are 14 residues in the CDR3. Germline values: CDR1 SGDLS, CDR2 YYNGEE. CDR3 coding DNA: TGTGCCAGCAGCCCCCATGCAACTAATGAAAAACTGTTTTTT. This codes for CASSPHATNEKLFF.

The chain carries TRBV18 and TRBJ1-2, with 8 bases matching TRBD1. Trimming took 3 bases from V and 4 from J; bases not matched to a gene: 1. This CDR3 spans 13 amino acids. Germline CDR1 reads KGHSH; CDR2 reads LQKENI. CDR3: CASSPGQAYGYTF. DNA for the CDR3: TGTGCCAGCTCACCGGGACAGGCCTATGGCTACACCTTC.

The genes are TRBV28 and TRBJ1-2; TRBD1 might be the D (6 bases). V was cut by 5 bases and J by 2 bases, with 18 bases left in between. The CDR3 spans 16 residues. CDR1 and CDR2 (germline): MDHEN, SYDVKM. CDR3 region: CASSPTGTSRNYGYTF. The CDR3 DNA reads as TGTGCCAGCAGTCCCACAGGGACCTCCAGAAACTATGGCTACACCTTC.

This chain connects TRBV11-3 to TRBJ2-7, with 9 nucleotides matching TRBD1. This CDR3 comprises 12 residues. The V gene's germline CDR1 is SGHNT and CDR2 YENEEA. Trimming removed 3 bases from V and 7 bases from J; junction bases left unmatched: 1. CDR3 sequence: CASSLTGGEQYF. DNA of the CDR3: TGTGCCAGCAGCTTGACAGGGGGGGAGCAGTACTTC.

V usage is TRBV28 and J usage is TRBJ2-7, with D unresolved. This CDR3 region has 15 residues. Trimming removed 1 base from V and 0 bases from J, with 10 bases in between. Germline CDR1 and CDR2: MDHEN and SYDVKM. DNA for the CDR3: TGTGCCAGCAGTTTATTCGGCCAGGCCTCCTACGAGCAGTACTTC. It yields the protein CASSLFGQASYEQYF.

The chain has TRBV11-2 and TRBJ2-3, with TRBD1 as a possible D gene (6 bases). The CDR3 length is 13 residues. Germline V lookup: CDR1 SGHAT, CDR2 FQNNGV. V gave up 4 bases and J gave up 5 bases, with 10 bases separating them. CDR3 in DNA: TGTGCCAGCAGCTGGAAGGGGGTAGATACGCAGTATTTT. Encoded protein: CASSWKGVDTQYF.

This clone appeared a few times. The CDR3 reads CASSQGLAGIYEQYF. In DNA form, the CDR3 reads TGTGCCAGCAGCCAAGGGCTAGCGGGGATCTACGAGCAGTACTTC. The gene calls are TRBV4-2 and TRBJ2-7, with 9 bases that match TRBD2. This CDR3 is 15 amino acids long. After removal of 1 base from V and 3 bases from J, the junction contained 4 bases not matched to a gene. From germline, CDR1 is LGHNA and CDR2 YNFKEQ.

This clone was seen a single time. The chain links TRBV7-6 to TRBJ1-1; 8 bases are a match to TRBD1. Germline V lookup: CDR1 SGHVS, CDR2 FNYEAQ. This CDR3 has 14 amino acids. J gave up 5 bases and V 5 bases, and 7 bases lay outside the gene matches. DNA of the CDR3: TGTGCCAGCAGCCCGACAGGGGCGCGGACTGAAGCTTTCTTT. It specifies CASSPTGARTEAFF. Together with reference TRBV7-6 and TRBJ1-1, the CDR3 gives the full variable domain: GAGVSQSPRYKVTKRGQDVALRCDPISGHVSLYWYRQALGQGPEFLTYFNYEAQQDKSGLPNDRFSAERPEGSISTLTIQRTEQRDSAMYRCASSPTGARTEAFFGQGTRLTVV.

This clone was detected once. J is TRBJ2-7 and V is TRBV7-6; TRBD2 is a possible D gene (6 bases). The V gene's germline CDR1 is SGHVS and CDR2 FNYEAQ. CDR3 length: 15 residues. V dropped 4 bases and J dropped 4 bases, with 17 bases sitting between them. CDR3 loop: CASSSVGTPRYEQYF. The DNA of the CDR3 is TGTGCCAGCAGCTCCGTCGGGACTCCACGATACGAGCAGTACTTC.

CDR3 loop: CASSQEVRGYSGNTIYF. The CDR3 region has the DNA TGTGCCAGCAGCCAAGAGGTGCGGGGGTACTCTGGAAACACCATATATTTT. The V call is TRBV4-2, the J call TRBJ1-3; possible D gene TRBD1, 5 bases. Per the germline V gene, CDR1 is LGHNA and CDR2 is YNFKEQ. The CDR3 consists of 17 residues. Trimming took 0 bases from V and 0 from J, leaving 12 bases between them.

The V gene is TRBV7-9, the J gene TRBJ2-5, with D possibly matching TRBD1 (5 bases). Germline lookup yields CDR1 SEHNR and CDR2 FQNEAQ (reference sequence). Deletions cut 6 bases from V and 0 bases from J, with 14 bases between. The CDR3 runs to 15 residues. The DNA of the CDR3 is TGTGCCAGCAGTCAAAGGGGCCGCAACCAAGAGACCCAGTACTTC. Amino acids: CASSQRGRNQETQYF. Full variable domain (remainder filled in from reference TRBV7-9 and TRBJ2-5): DTGVSQNPRHKITKRGQNVTFRCDPISEHNRLYWYRQTLGQGPEFLTYFQNEAQLEKSRLLSDRFSAERPKGSFSTLEIQRTEQGDSAMYLCASSQRGRNQETQYFGPGTRLLVL.

V gene TRBV6-1 combines with J gene TRBJ1-5; 9 positions match TRBD1. This CDR3 has 16 residues. The V and J ends lost 0 bases and 6 bases, in that order; junction bases with no gene match: 6. Per the germline V gene, CDR1 is MNHNS and CDR2 is SASEGT. This CDR3 reads CASSEARTGVGQPQHF. The CDR3 DNA reads as TGTGCCAGCAGTGAAGCGCGGACAGGGGTCGGTCAGCCCCAGCATTTT.

This chain joins TRBV19 and TRBJ2-7; D is undetermined. V was shortened by 4 bases and J by 0 bases, with 7 bases between the two germline ends. CDR1 and CDR2 (germline): LNHDA, SQIVND (reference sequence). This CDR3 comprises 13 residues. The CDR3 loop reads CASSTLGSYEQYF. CDR3 coding DNA: TGTGCCAGTAGTACCCTCGGCTCCTACGAGCAGTACTTC.

This clone was seen once. V is TRBV7-9 and J is TRBJ1-5; D gene ambiguous. The CDR3 loop spans 13 amino acids. Germline-derived CDR1 and CDR2 are SEHNR and FQNEAQ (reference sequence). Trimming removed 10 bases at V and 3 bases at J, with 13 bases between. DNA of the CDR3: TGTGCCACAAGTGGGCAGGTCAATCAGCCCCAGCATTTT. Translating it yields CATSGQVNQPQHF.

The chain carries TRBV7-9 and TRBJ1-2; 7 bases agree with TRBD1. V trimming: 11 bases; J trimming: 6 bases; junction bases outside the gene matches: 9. This CDR3 contains 12 residues. From germline, CDR1 is SEHNR and CDR2 FQNEAQ (reference sequence). The CDR3 protein is CALRQGGNGYTF. DNA for the CDR3: TGTGCCCTTAGACAGGGAGGAAATGGCTACACCTTC.

DNA of the CDR3: TGTGCCAGCACACGGGAGGGCTCCTACGAGCAGTACTTC. It encodes CASTREGSYEQYF. The chain carries TRBV28 and TRBJ2-7; 8 bases agree with TRBD2. The CDR3 extends over 13 amino acids. Germline assignment: CDR1 MDHEN and CDR2 SYDVKM. The junction had 2 bases not matched to a gene; V was cut back by 7 bases and J by 0 bases.

This clone occurred once. CDR3 sequence reads: CASSYQGANTGELFF. For the CDR3, the DNA is TGTGCCAGCAGTTATCAGGGGGCGAACACCGGGGAGCTGTTTTTT. The chain has TRBV6-2 or TRBV6-3 and TRBJ2-2; 7 nucleotides align to TRBD1. With 3 bases clipped from V and 0 bases from J, the junction kept 1 base outside the gene matches. CDR3 length equals 15 residues. The germline gives CDR1 MNHEY, CDR2 SVGEGT.

V and J are TRBV11-3 and TRBJ2-1, with 9 bases aligning to TRBD1. Germline CDR1 and CDR2: SGHNT and YENEEA. The CDR3 covers 15 residues. V lost 2 bases to trimming and J lost 5 bases; unmatched junction nucleotides: 4. This CDR3 is CASSLRDRDHNEQFF. The DNA for the CDR3 is TGTGCCAGCAGCTTAAGGGACAGGGATCACAATGAGCAGTTCTTC.